The clone carrying this T cell receptor beta chain was recorded once. Its antigen remains unknown. Some clones are missing from TCRdb's copy, which holds only in-frame ones; the method was immunoSEQ multiplex PCR. The sample consists of over 7,500 clones, more than 55% of them appearing once. Germline V gene lookup returns CDR1 SNHLY and CDR2 FYNNEI. This CDR3 has 14 residues. V was cut by 6 bases and J by 10 bases, with 16 bases left in between. Surgery cases with the highest brain T cell transcript signatures were chosen for sequencing. This entry belongs to a study of brain T cells in children with intractable seizures. General study points: Among the top 50 brain clones were public and private clonotypes.

This specimen was resected brain tissue, taken at surgery. This TCR came from a girl aged 2-10 years with tuberous sclerosis and intractable seizures. This chain uses TRBV2 with TRBJ1-6; D call uncertain. DNA for the CDR3: TGTGCCAGCAGGGAGGGCAGTGAGGTGTCACCCCTCCACTTT. Translating gives CASREGSEVSPLHF.